A selection of T cell receptor beta chains follows, all from one sample in a study of read filtering for tumor transcriptome and immune sequencing. One entry per CDR3 protein results from TCRdb running MiXCR on the reads. The sample includes 30,000 to 40,000 distinct CDR3 sequences, roughly 12% of them seen just once. Sequencing was performed on a population of CD138-negative cells sorted from bone marrow. Receptor source: a donor aged 40 or over with multiple myeloma. CDR3s leave out the opening cysteine and the closing phenylalanine or tryptophan.

v_call: TRBV6-1
cdr3_aa: ASSEEVLFDVADTQY

v_call: TRBV28
cdr3_aa: ASSLLAVNTEAF

v_call: TRBV12-3/TRBV12-4
cdr3_aa: ASSLRTGVNTEAF

v_call: TRBV28
cdr3_aa: ASSDERRFQY

v_call: TRBV29-1
cdr3_aa: SVGAGSTDTDTQY

v_call: TRBV3-1
cdr3_aa: ASSQDTRPSGVLNERF

v_call: TRBV5-1
cdr3_aa: ASKISSGTDTQY

v_call: TRBV7-9
cdr3_aa: ASSPQAGVGGETQY

v_call: TRBV10-3
cdr3_aa: ATRGGGSYNEQF

v_call: TRBV6-5
cdr3_aa: ASSPGTGGSYEQY

v_call: TRBV18
cdr3_aa: ASTGSWETQY

v_call: TRBV3-1
cdr3_aa: ASSQDRGLPGIQY

v_call: TRBV7-6
cdr3_aa: ASSLTAGPFPNYGYT

v_call: TRBV7-9
cdr3_aa: VSSFPASDTQY